The 15 T cell receptor beta chains below all came from one sample that was sequenced in a study of T cell responses to AZD1222 COVID-19 vaccine. Clones were sequenced by immunoSEQ multiplex PCR, and TCRdb holds only the in-frame ones, with some missing. The table has 65,000 to 85,000 clones, about 85% seen once. This sample comprised peripheral blood, obtained on day 0 of AZD1222 vaccination. These receptors originate from an adult in good health.

This chain connects TRBV12-3 or TRBV12-4 to TRBJ2-1; D is perhaps TRBD1 or TRBD2 (5 bases each). This CDR3 contains 12 residues. Trimming removed 7 bases at V and 4 bases at J, with 8 bases between. The CDR3 spells CASNGGYNEQFF. DNA of the CDR3: TGTGCCAGCAATGGGGGTTACAATGAGCAGTTCTTC.

This CDR3 reads CASSSGGLAGNTIYF. CDR3 in DNA: TGTGCCAGCAGCTCAGGGGGCCTTGCTGGAAACACCATATATTTT. This chain uses TRBV5-4 with TRBJ1-3; TRBD1 aligns across 8 bases. Losses at the gene ends were 3 bases for V and 2 bases for J; bases not matched to a gene: 4. CDR1 SGHNT and CDR2 YYREEE come from the germline V gene (reference sequence). The CDR3 is made up of 15 amino acids.

This chain connects TRBV6-2 or TRBV6-3 to TRBJ1-5; D is undetermined. Trimming removed 2 bases from V and 12 bases from J, with 11 bases in between. This CDR3 has 12 residues. CDR1 MNHEY and CDR2 SVGEGT come from the germline V gene. This CDR3 reads CASSYPGEIQHF. CDR3 DNA sequence: TGTGCCAGCAGTTACCCTGGGGAGATCCAGCATTTT.

This clone was recorded a few times. The V call is TRBV14, the J call TRBJ1-3; TRBD1 is a possible D gene (5 bases). The CDR3 runs 16 residues. Germline CDR1 and CDR2: SGHDN and FVKESK. The ends were cut back, 2 bases at V and 2 bases at J, with 13 bases in the middle. CDR3 DNA sequence: TGTGCCAGCAGCCAACCCGGATGGGGGGCTGGAAACACCATATATTTT. It codes for CASSQPGWGAGNTIYF.

The genes are TRBV19 and TRBJ1-2; no firm D call. Trimming shortened V by 1 base and J by 11 bases, and 17 bases separated the two germline ends. Germline CDR1 reads LNHDA; CDR2 reads SQIVND (reference sequence). The CDR3 sequence is 14 residues long. In nucleotides, the CDR3 is TGTGCCAGTAGTATAGTACCCACCGCCGAGTTGTACACCTTC. Amino acids: CASSIVPTAELYTF.

The rearrangement uses TRBV7-2 and TRBJ2-1; D may be TRBD2 (5 bases). This CDR3 spans 14 amino acids. The V gene's germline CDR1 is SGHTA and CDR2 FQGNSA. V lost 5 bases, J lost 10 bases, and 18 bases lay in between. CDR3 DNA: TGTGCCAGCAGCCCCCCCCGCGGTCCGGGGGAGCAGTTCTTC. It encodes CASSPPRGPGEQFF.

This clone came up once. The chain links TRBV6-5 to TRBJ1-1; D gene unclear. V shed 6 bases and J shed 3 bases, with 11 bases lying between them. In germline, CDR1 is MNHEY, CDR2 SVGAGI. CDR3 size: 13 residues. As DNA, the CDR3 is TGTGCCAGCAGCTACATGGCGTACACTGAAGCTTTCTTT. Translated: CASSYMAYTEAFF.

The table lists this clone with a few counts. The chain employs TRBV27 and TRBJ2-5; D may correspond to TRBD1 or TRBD2 (5 bases each). The CDR3 length is 13 residues. Trimming pared 6 bases from V and 8 bases from J, leaving 16 bases between. The germline V gene encodes CDR1 MNHEY and CDR2 SMNVEV (reference sequence). CDR3 coding DNA: TGTGCCAGCAGCCGGGACGCCGGCTTAACCCAGTACTTC. This encodes CASSRDAGLTQYF.

The chain carries TRBV19 and TRBJ1-1, with D possibly TRBD1 on 5 matching bases. Trimming stripped 7 bases from V and 3 bases from J, with 18 bases between. Germline V gene data show CDR1 as LNHDA and CDR2 as SQIVND (reference sequence). This CDR3 has 15 amino acids. CDR3 sequence reads: CASNRDPGGHTEAFF. The DNA of the CDR3 is TGTGCCAGTAATCGGGACCCGGGGGGTCACACTGAAGCTTTCTTT.

The chain uses TRBV24-1 and TRBJ2-7; 7 bases fit TRBD1. This CDR3 has 15 residues. Germline CDR1 reads KGHDR; CDR2 reads SFDVKD. Unmatched junction bases numbered 8, after V lost 4 bases and J lost 3 bases. The CDR3 loop is CATSDARTGGYEQYF. CDR3 nucleotide sequence: TGTGCCACCAGTGACGCAAGGACAGGAGGCTACGAGCAGTACTTC.

The V and J genes are TRBV12-3 or TRBV12-4 and TRBJ1-2; D gene ambiguous. V lost 4 bases, J lost 5 bases, and 5 bases lay in between. The CDR3 is 11 residues long. The CDR3 bases are TGTGCCAGCAGTTCCCAGTATGGCTACACCTTC. Its translation is CASSSQYGYTF.

V gene TRBV7-3 combines with J gene TRBJ1-2; 8 bases fit TRBD1. Germline V gene data show CDR1 as SGHTA and CDR2 as FQGTGA. J gave up 5 bases and V 5 bases, and 7 bases lay outside the gene matches. The length of the CDR3 is 14 residues. CDR3 coding DNA: TGTGCCAGCAGCCACGACAGGGGCCCATATGGCTACACCTTC. Encoded protein: CASSHDRGPYGYTF.

This clone was seen only once. The CDR3 spells CASSPGDPLLYNEQFF. The CDR3 DNA reads TGCGCCAGCAGCCCTGGGGACCCCCTTCTCTACAATGAGCAGTTCTTC. This rearrangement joins TRBV5-1 to TRBJ2-1; TRBD1 or TRBD2 may be the D gene (5 bases each). The germline gives CDR1 SGHRS, CDR2 YFSETQ. V gave up 4 bases and J gave up 3 bases, with 17 bases separating them. This CDR3 spans 16 amino acids. The entire variable domain, with the rest obtained from reference TRBV5-1 and TRBJ2-1, is as follows: KAGVTQTPRYLIKTRGQQVTLSCSPISGHRSVSWYQQTPGQGLQFLFEYFSETQRNKGNFPGRFSGRQFSNSRSEMNVSTLELGDSALYLCASSPGDPLLYNEQFFGPGTRLTVL.

The V and J genes are TRBV29-1 and TRBJ2-3, with D possibly being TRBD2 (5 bases). The CDR3 covers 13 residues. Germline V gene data show CDR1 as SQVTM and CDR2 as ANQGSEA. The ends were cut back, 4 bases at V and 4 bases at J, with 12 bases in the middle. CDR3 bases: TGCAGCGTTGCTGGGAGTGTCGCAGATACGCAGTATTTT. It translates to CSVAGSVADTQYF.

This chain connects TRBV6-2 or TRBV6-3 to TRBJ1-1; a weak D match, TRBD1 (6 bases). Trimming removed 6 bases at V and 6 bases at J, with 14 bases between. The length of the CDR3 is 13 residues. The germline CDR1 and CDR2 sequences are MNHEY and SVGEGT. CDR3 loop: CASSPRQVPEAFF. CDR3 nucleotide sequence: TGTGCCAGCAGCCCTAGACAGGTCCCTGAAGCTTTCTTT.